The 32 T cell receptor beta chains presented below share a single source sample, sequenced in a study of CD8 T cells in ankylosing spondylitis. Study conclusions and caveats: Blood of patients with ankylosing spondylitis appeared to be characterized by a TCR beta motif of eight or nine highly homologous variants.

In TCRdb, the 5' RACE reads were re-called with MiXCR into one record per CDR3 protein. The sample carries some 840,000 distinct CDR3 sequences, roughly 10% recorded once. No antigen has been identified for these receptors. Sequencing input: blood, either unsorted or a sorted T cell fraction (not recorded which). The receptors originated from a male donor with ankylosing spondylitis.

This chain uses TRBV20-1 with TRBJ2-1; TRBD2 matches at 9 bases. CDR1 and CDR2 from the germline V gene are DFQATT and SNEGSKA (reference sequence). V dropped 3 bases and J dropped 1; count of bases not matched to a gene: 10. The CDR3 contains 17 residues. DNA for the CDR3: TGCAGTGCTAGGGGTAGCGGGAGCCCAAGATCCTACAATGAGCAGTTCTTC. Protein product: CSARGSGSPRSYNEQFF.

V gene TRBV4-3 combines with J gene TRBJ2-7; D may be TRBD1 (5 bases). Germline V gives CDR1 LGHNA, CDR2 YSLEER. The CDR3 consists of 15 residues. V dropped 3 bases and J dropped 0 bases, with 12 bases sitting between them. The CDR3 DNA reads TGCGCCAGCAGCCAGGTTAATCAGGGCTCCTACGAGCAGTACTTC. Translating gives CASSQVNQGSYEQYF.

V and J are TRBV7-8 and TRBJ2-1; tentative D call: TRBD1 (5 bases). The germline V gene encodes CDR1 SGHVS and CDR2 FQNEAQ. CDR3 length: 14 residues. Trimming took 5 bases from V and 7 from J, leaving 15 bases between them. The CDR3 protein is CASSPRRTQNEQFF. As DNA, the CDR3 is TGTGCCAGCAGCCCCCGCAGGACACAAAATGAGCAGTTCTTC.

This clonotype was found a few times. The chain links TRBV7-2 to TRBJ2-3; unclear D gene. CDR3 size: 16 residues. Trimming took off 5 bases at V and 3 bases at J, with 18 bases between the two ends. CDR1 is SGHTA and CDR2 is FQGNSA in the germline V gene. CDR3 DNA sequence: TGTGCCAGCAGCCCCCGGGTGAAGGATCCAACAGATACGCAGTATTTT. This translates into CASSPRVKDPTDTQYF.

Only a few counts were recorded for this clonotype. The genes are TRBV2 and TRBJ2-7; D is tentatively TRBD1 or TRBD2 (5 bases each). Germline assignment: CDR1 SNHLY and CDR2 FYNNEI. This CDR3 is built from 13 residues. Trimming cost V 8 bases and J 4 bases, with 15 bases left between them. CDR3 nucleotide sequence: TGTGCCAGCTCTTGGACCTGGGGGTACGAGCAGTACTTC. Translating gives CASSWTWGYEQYF.

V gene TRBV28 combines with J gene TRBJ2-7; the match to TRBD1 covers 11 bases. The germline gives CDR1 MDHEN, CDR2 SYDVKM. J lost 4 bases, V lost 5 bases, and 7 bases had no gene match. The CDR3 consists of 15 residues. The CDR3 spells CASSPGGTGGYEQYF. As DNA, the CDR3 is TGTGCCAGCAGTCCAGGTGGGACAGGGGGTTACGAGCAGTACTTC.

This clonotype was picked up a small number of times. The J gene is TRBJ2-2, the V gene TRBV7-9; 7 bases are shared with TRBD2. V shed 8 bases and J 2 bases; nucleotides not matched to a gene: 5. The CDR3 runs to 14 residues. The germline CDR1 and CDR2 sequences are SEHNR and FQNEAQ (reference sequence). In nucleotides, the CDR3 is TGTGCCAGCTGCCGGGACTACAACACCGGGGAGCTGTTTTTT. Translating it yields CASCRDYNTGELFF.

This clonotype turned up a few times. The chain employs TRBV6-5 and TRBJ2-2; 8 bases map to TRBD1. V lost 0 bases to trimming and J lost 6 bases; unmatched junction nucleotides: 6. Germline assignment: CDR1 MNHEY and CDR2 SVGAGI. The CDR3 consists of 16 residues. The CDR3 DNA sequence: TGTGCCAGCAGTTACTCGCTGGACAGGGTGGCCGGGGAGCTGTTTTTT. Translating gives CASSYSLDRVAGELFF.

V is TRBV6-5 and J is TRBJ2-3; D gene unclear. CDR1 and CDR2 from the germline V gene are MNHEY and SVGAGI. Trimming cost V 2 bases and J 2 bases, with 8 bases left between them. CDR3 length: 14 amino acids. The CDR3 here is CASSYSFATDTQYF. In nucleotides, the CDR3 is TGTGCCAGCAGTTACAGCTTTGCCACAGATACGCAGTATTTT.

This chain's CDR3 is CASSSAPSQRAYYNEQFF. CDR3 coding DNA: TGTGCCAGCAGCTCGGCCCCCTCACAGCGGGCATATTACAATGAGCAGTTCTTC. The chain uses TRBV5-6 and TRBJ2-1; D perhaps matches TRBD2 (6 bases). From germline, CDR1 is SGHDT and CDR2 YYEEEE. With 3 bases removed from V and 4 bases from J, the gap between germline ends came to 23 bases. The CDR3 runs 18 residues.

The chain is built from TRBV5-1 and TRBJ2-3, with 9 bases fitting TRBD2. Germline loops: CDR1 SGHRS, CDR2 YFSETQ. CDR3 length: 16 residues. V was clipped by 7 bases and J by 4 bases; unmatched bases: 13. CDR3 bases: TGCGCCAGCTCCCGTGGGGCTAGCGGGAATCCAGATACGCAGTATTTT. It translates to CASSRGASGNPDTQYF. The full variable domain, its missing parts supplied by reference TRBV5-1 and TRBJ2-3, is KAGVTQTPRYLIKTRGQQVTLSCSPISGHRSVSWYQQTPGQGLQFLFEYFSETQRNKGNFPGRFSGRQFSNSRSEMNVSTLELGDSALYLCASSRGASGNPDTQYFGPGTRLTVL.

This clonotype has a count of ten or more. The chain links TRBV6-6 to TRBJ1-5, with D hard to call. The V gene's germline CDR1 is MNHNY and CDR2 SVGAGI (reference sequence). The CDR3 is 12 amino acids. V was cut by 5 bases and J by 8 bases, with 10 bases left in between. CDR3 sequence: CASSQTGEPQHF. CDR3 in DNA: TGTGCCAGCAGTCAAACGGGTGAGCCCCAGCATTTT.

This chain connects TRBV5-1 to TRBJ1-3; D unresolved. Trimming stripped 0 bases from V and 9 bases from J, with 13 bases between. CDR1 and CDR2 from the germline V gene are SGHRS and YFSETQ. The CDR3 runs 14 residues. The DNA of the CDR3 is TGCGCCAGCAGCTTGGACAGACCAGGAGGCACCATATATTTT. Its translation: CASSLDRPGGTIYF.

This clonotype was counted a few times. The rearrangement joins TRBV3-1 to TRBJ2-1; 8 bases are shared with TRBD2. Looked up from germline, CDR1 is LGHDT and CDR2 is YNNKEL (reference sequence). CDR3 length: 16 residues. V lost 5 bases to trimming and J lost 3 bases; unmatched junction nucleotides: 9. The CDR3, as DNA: TGTGCCAGCAGCTCCCTCGGGGGGGTGGACTACAATGAGCAGTTCTTC. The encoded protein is CASSSLGGVDYNEQFF.

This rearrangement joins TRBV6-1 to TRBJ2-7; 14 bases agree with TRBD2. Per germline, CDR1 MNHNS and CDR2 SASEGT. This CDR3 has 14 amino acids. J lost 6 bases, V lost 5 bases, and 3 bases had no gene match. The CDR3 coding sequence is TGTGCCAGCAGTCGACTAGCGGGAGGGCCCGAGCAGTACTTC. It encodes CASSRLAGGPEQYF.

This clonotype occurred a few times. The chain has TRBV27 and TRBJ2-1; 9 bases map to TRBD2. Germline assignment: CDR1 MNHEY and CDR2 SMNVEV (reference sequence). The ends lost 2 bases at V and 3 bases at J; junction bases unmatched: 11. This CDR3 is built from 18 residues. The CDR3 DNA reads TGTGCCAGCAGTTTAGTCTTAGGGGCGGGGGGGATCTACAATGAGCAGTTCTTC. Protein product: CASSLVLGAGGIYNEQFF.

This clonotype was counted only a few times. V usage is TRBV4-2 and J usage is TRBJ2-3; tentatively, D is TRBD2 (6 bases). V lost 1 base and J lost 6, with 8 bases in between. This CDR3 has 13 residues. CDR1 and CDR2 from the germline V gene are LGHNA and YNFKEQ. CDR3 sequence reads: CASSQGTTDTQYF. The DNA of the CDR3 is TGTGCCAGCAGCCAAGGGACTACCGATACGCAGTATTTT.

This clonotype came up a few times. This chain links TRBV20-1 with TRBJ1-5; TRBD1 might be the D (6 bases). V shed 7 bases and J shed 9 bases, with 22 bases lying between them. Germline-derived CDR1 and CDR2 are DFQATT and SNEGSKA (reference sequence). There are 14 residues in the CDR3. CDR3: CSGSGRGSGMPQHF. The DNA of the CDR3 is TGCAGTGGGAGCGGCAGGGGCAGCGGGATGCCCCAGCATTTT.

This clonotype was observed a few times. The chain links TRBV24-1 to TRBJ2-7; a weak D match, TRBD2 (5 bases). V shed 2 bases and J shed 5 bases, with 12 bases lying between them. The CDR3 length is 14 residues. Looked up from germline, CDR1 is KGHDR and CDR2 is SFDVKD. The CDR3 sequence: CATSDSLTGNEQYF. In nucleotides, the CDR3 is TGTGCCACCAGTGATTCTCTCACGGGGAACGAGCAGTACTTC.

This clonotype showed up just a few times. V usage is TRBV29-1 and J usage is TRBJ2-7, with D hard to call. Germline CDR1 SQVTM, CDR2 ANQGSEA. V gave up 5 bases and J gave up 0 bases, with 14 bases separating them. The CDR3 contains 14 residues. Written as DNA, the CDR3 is TGCAGCGTTATAAAGGACGGATTCTCCTACGAGCAGTACTTC. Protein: CSVIKDGFSYEQYF.

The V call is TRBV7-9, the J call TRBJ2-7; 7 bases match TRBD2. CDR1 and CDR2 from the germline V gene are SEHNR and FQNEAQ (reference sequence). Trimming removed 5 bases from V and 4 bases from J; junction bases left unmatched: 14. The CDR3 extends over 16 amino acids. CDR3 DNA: TGTGCCAGCAGCACAATAGTAAGCGGGGAGCCTTACGAGCAGTACTTC. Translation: CASSTIVSGEPYEQYF.

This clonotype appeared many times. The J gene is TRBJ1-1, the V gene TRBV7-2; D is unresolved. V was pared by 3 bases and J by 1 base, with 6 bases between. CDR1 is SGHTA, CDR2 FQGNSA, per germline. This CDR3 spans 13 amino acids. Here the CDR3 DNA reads TGTGCCAGCAGCTTTGTGGGGAACACTGAAGCTTTCTTT. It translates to CASSFVGNTEAFF.

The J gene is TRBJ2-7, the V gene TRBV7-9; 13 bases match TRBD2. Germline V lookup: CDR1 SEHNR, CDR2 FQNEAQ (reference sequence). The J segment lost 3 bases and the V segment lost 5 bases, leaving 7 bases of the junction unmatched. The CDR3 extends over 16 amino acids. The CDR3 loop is CASSPRLAGGLYEQYF. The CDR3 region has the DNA TGTGCCAGCAGCCCGAGACTAGCGGGAGGTCTCTACGAGCAGTACTTC.

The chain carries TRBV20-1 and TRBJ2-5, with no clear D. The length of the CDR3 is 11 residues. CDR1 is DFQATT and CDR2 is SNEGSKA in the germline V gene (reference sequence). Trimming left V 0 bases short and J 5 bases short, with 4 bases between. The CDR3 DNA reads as TGCAGTGCTAGAGATGGCGAGACCCAGTACTTC. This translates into CSARDGETQYF.

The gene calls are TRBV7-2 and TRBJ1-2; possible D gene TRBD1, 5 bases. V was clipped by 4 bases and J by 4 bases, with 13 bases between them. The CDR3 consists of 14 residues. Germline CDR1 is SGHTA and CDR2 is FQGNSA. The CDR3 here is CASSSLGRTYGYTF. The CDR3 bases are TGTGCCAGCAGCTCCCTGGGGCGGACCTATGGCTACACCTTC.

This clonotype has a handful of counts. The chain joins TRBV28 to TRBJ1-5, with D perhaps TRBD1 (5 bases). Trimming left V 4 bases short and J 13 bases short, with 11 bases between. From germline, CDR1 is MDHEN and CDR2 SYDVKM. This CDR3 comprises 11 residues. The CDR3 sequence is CASSSRDDQHF. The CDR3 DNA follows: TGTGCCAGCAGTTCCCGGGACGATCAGCATTTT.

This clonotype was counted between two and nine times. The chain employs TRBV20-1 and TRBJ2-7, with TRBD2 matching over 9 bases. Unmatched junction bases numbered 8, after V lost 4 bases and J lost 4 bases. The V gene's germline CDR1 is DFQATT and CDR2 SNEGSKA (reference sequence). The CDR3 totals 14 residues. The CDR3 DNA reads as TGCAGTGCTAAACCTGGCGGGAGGGGGTACGAGCAGTACTTC. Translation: CSAKPGGRGYEQYF.

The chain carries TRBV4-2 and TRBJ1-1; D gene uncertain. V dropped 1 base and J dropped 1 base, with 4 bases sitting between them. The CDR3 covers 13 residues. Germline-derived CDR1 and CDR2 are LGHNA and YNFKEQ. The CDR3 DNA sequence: TGTGCCAGCAGCCAAGGGTCGAACACTGAAGCTTTCTTT. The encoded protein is CASSQGSNTEAFF.

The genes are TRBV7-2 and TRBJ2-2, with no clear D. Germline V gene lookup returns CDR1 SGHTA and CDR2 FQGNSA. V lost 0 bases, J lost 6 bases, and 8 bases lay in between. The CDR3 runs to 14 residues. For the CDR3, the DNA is TGTGCCAGCAGCTTAGCATCGGTAGCCGGGGAGCTGTTTTTT. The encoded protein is CASSLASVAGELFF.

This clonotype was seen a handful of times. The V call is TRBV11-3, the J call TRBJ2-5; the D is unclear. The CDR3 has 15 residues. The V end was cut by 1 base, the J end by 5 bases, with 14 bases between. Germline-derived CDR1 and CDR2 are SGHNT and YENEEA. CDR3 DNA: TGTGCCAGCAGCTTAGGAACAGTTTCTATGGAGACCCAGTACTTC. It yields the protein CASSLGTVSMETQYF.

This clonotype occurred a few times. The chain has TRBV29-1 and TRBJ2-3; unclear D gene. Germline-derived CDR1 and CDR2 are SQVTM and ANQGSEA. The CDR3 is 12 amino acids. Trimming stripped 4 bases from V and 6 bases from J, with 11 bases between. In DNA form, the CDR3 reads TGCAGCGTTGCCCCCACGTTGGATACGCAGTATTTT. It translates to CSVAPTLDTQYF.

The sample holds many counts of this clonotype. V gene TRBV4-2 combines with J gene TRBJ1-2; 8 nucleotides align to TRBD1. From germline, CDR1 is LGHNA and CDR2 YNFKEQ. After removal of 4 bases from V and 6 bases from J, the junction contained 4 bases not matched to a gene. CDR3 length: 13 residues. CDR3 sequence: CASSLGQVNGYTF. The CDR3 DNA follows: TGTGCCAGCAGCCTGGGACAGGTCAATGGCTACACCTTC.